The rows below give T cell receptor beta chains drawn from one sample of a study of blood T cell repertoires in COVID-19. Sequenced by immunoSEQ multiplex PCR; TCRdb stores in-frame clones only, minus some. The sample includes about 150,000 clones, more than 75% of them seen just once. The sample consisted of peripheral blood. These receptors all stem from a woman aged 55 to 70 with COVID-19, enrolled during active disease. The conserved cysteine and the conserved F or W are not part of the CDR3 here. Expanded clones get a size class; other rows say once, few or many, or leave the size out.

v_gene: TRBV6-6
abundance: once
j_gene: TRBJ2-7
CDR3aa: ASSTDRASYEQY

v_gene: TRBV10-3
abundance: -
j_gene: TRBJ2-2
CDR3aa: AISVTGPGELF

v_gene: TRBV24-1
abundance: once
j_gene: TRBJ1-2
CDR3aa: ATSDYRTGADGYT

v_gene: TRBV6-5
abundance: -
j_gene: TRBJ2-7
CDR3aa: ATTVGYEQY

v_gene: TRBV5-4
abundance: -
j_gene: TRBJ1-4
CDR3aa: ASSDSGYYNEKLF

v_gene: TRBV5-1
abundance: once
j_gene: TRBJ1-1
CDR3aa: ASRANSGGTEAF

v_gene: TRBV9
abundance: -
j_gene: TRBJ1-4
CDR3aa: ASVTSGVWNEKLF

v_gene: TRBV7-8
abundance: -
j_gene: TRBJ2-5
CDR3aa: ASSRGLTRETQY

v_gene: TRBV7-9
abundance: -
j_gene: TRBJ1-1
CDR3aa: ASSSARGRDTEAF

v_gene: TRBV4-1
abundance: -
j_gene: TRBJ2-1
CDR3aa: ASTDVGGSYNEQF

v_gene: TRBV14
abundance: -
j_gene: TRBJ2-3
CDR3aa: ASSQALSGTVGTDTQY

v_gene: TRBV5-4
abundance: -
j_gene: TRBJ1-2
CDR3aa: ASSLTRTDGYGYT

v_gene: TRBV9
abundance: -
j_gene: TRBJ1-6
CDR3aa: ASSAAGRTGGAVSPLH

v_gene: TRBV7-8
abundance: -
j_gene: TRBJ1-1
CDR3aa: ASSLNGRNTEAF

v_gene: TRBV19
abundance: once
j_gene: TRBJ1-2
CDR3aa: ASSVVGAGGYT

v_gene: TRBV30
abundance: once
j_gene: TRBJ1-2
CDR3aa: ASLTQGVPMLGYT

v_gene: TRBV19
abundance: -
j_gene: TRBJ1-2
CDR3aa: ASSRDRENGYGYT

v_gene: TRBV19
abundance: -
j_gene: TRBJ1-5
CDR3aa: ASSIAPTGFNQPQH

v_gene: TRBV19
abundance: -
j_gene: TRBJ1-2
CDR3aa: ASSIREYYGYT

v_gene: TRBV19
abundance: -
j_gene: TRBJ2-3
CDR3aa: ASSPDRADTQY

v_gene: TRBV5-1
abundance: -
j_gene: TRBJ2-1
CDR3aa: ASSLSLAGDSKQF

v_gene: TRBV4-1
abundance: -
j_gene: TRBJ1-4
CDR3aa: ASSQGWAGEKLF

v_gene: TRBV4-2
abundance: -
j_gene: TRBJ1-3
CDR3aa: ASSQETGGVGNTIY

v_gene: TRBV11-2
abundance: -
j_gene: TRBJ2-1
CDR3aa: ASSLGSGRPSYNEQF

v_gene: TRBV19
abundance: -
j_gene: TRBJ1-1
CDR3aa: ASNSGGGSTEAF

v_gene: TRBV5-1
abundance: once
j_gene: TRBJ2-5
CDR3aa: ASRPPLLASGETQY

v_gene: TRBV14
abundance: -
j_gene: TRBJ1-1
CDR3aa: ASSRGTTGGRGNTEAF

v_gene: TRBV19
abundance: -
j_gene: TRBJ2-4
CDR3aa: ASSGTSGRAWTKNIQY

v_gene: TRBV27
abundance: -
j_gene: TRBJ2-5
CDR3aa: ASSLQWNRGLVTQY

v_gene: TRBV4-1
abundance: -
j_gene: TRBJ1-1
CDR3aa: ASSQDPTGLAF

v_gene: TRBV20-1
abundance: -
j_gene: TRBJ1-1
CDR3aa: STKSNTEAF

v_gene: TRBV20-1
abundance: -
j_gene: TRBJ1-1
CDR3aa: SAGRGAEAF

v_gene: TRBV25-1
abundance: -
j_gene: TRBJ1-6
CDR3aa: ASSAGQGGGSPLH

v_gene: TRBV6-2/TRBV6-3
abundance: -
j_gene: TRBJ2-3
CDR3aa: ASSYGRGRTDTQY

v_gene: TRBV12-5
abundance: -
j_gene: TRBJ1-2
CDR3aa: ASGFSTLLQGLKDGYT

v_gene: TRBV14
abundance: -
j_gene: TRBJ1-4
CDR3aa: ASSQGWGRRANEKLF

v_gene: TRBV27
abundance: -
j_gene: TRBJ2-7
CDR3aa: ASSLAGPSYEQY

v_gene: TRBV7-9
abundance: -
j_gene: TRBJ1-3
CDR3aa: ASSSDHRGSGNTIY

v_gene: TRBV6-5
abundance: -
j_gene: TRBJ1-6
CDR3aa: ASSYSGQGAKTPLH

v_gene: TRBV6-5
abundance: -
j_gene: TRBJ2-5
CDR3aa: ASIRRGAPETQY

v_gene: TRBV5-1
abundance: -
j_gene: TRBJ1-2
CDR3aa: ASIDSHYGYT

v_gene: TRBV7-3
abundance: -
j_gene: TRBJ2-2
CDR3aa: ASSLSGTGELF

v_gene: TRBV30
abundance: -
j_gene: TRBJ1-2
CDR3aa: AWMGTTPFSNYGYT

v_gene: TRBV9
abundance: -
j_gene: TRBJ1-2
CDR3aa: ASSVMGQDYGYT

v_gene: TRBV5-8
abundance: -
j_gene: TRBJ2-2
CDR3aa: ASSFQTGELF

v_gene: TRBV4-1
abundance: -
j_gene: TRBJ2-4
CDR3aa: ASSHLTGVENIQY

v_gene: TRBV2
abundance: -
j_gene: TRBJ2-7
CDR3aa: ASRGGGSGGPSSYEQY

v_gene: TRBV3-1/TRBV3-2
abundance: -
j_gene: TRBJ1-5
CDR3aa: ASSQATAGPQH